This T cell receptor beta chain is from a study of T cell responses to AZD1222 COVID-19 vaccine. Note on this clone: The antigen is undetermined.

Study-wide findings and caveats: Reportedly, nearly half of unique spike TCRs recognized epitopes outside B.1.351/B.1.1.7 mutations. Among vaccine-associated CD4 TCRs, coverage spanned spike, with dominance at 160-218 and 743-854. None of the repertoires were sampled until the peak T cell response had passed.

The repertoire was sequenced with immunoSEQ multiplex PCR; TCRdb's copy has only in-frame clones and lacks some. Found here are some 100,000 clones, about 86% of them singletons; the top ten hold 17%. Germline V CDR1 and CDR2: GTSNPN, SVGIG (reference sequence). CDR3 length: 13 amino acids. The V and J ends lost 5 bases and 5 bases respectively, with 13 bases between them. The sequence was obtained from an adult who received the AZD1222 COVID-19 vaccine. This sample comprised peripheral blood, obtained 28 days after the second AZD1222 dose. The chain employs TRBV30 and TRBJ1-5; TRBD1 is a possible D gene (6 bases). In nucleotides, the CDR3 is TGTGCCTGGTCACAGGGCGAACATCAGCCCCAGCATTTT. This gives the protein CAWSQGEHQPQHF.